Presented here are 28 T cell receptor beta chains from one specimen sequenced in a study of T-cell memory formation after mild COVID-19. One entry per CDR3 protein, called by TCRdb with MiXCR from the 5' RACE reads. The sample includes 35,000 to 45,000 distinct CDR3 sequences, roughly 8% of them seen just once. The sample was PBMCs or a T cell subset sorted from them (not recorded which). These receptors all come from a man aged 18 to 30 who had mild COVID-19 (a few samples of this study predate the infection). Cell type and time point are not known.

The V gene is TRBV7-3, the J gene TRBJ2-1; the D is unclear. Between the trimmed V and J ends, which lost 8 bases and 0 bases, there was a span of 5 bases. Germline-derived CDR1 and CDR2 are SGHTA and FQGTGA. The length of the CDR3 is 12 residues. The chain's CDR3 is CASGDSYNEQFF. The CDR3 DNA reads TGTGCCAGCGGGGACTCCTACAATGAGCAGTTCTTC.

Ten or more counts support this clonotype. The J gene is TRBJ2-5, the V gene TRBV5-1, with TRBD2 identical over 10 bases. CDR1 and CDR2 from the germline V gene are SGHRS and YFSETQ. The CDR3 is 14 amino acids. The V segment lost 6 bases and the J segment 5 bases; nucleotides outside the gene matches: 7. The CDR3 nucleotides are TGCGCCAGCAAGCGGGGGGGCCTTTATGAGACCCAGTACTTC. Protein: CASKRGGLYETQYF.

The chain employs TRBV7-9 and TRBJ1-2; D not resolved. This CDR3 region has 14 residues. Trimming left V 2 bases short and J 1 base short, with 8 bases between. CDR1 and CDR2 from the germline V gene are SEHNR and FQNEAQ (reference sequence). The DNA for the CDR3 is TGTGCCAGCAGCTTACTGTCAGTTAACTATGGCTACACCTTC. Translating gives CASSLLSVNYGYTF.

The V and J genes are TRBV24-1 and TRBJ2-2; 14 positions agree with TRBD2. J gave up 1 base and V 3 bases, and 9 bases lay outside the gene matches. Germline CDR1 is KGHDR and CDR2 is SFDVKD. The CDR3 is 20 residues long. CDR3 sequence: CATSDHPTSGGARNTGELFF. Written as DNA, the CDR3 is TGTGCCACCAGTGATCACCCGACTAGCGGGGGGGCGAGGAACACCGGGGAGCTGTTTTTT.

The chain uses TRBV20-1 and TRBJ2-1, with 9 bases fitting TRBD2. J lost 5 bases, V lost 5 bases, and 10 bases had no gene match. Germline V gives CDR1 DFQATT, CDR2 SNEGSKA (reference sequence). The CDR3 extends over 15 amino acids. The DNA of the CDR3 is TGCAGTGCTGGCGGGGCGGGGGGGACCCACAATGAGCAGTTCTTC. The encoded protein is CSAGGAGGTHNEQFF.

CDR3 in DNA: TGTGCCAGCAGCTTAGGCACGAACACCGGGGAGCTGTTTTTT. Translating gives CASSLGTNTGELFF. This chain links TRBV7-3 with TRBJ2-2; D is ambiguous. Trimming stripped 2 bases from V and 0 bases from J, with 4 bases between. The CDR3 is 14 residues long. Germline CDR1 SGHTA, CDR2 FQGTGA.

CDR3 amino acids: CASSLNLVLPDGTQYF. In DNA form, the CDR3 reads TGCGCCAGCAGCTTGAACCTGGTTCTCCCAGACGGGACCCAGTACTTC. The V and J genes are TRBV5-1 and TRBJ2-5; D gene uncertain. Germline assignment: CDR1 SGHRS and CDR2 YFSETQ. The ends were cut back, 1 base at V and 7 bases at J, with 20 bases in the middle. This CDR3 is 16 amino acids long.

This clonotype was counted only a few times. The V gene is TRBV7-3, the J gene TRBJ2-2; no clear D gene. Trimming removed 5 bases at V and 4 bases at J, with 11 bases between. The CDR3 has 14 amino acids. Per germline, CDR1 SGHTA and CDR2 FQGTGA. The DNA of the CDR3 is TGTGCCAGCAGCAAACGCCCGGCCACCGGGGAGCTGTTTTTT. Its protein product is CASSKRPATGELFF.

This clonotype was recorded many times. The rearrangement joins TRBV5-1 to TRBJ2-2; TRBD1 matches at 10 bases. This CDR3 is built from 16 residues. Germline values: CDR1 SGHRS, CDR2 YFSETQ. V dropped 5 bases and J dropped 0; count of bases not matched to a gene: 4. DNA for the CDR3: TGCGCCAGCAGACGCGGGACAGGGGCGAACACCGGGGAGCTGTTTTTT. Translated: CASRRGTGANTGELFF.

The chain has TRBV4-3 and TRBJ1-1, with D uncertain. Trimming removed 4 bases from V and 4 bases from J, with 7 bases in between. CDR1 and CDR2 from the germline V gene are LGHNA and YSLEER. This CDR3 has 12 residues. The CDR3 DNA sequence: TGCGCCAGCAGCCTGCCTGGCACTGAAGCTTTCTTT. This sequence encodes CASSLPGTEAFF.

The rearrangement uses TRBV12-3 or TRBV12-4 and TRBJ2-7; D gene uncertain. The CDR3 spans 14 residues. V was cut by 5 bases and J by 4 bases, with 15 bases left in between. In DNA, the CDR3 is TGTGCCAGCAGTAACCAAGACTGGGGATACGAGCAGTACTTC. It yields the protein CASSNQDWGYEQYF.

This clonotype was seen a handful of times. This may stem from a read error, because a much larger clone lies one nucleotide away. The chain recombines TRBV5-1 with TRBJ2-6; D perhaps matches TRBD2 (6 bases). Looked up from germline, CDR1 is SGHRS and CDR2 is YFSETQ. This CDR3 is built from 16 residues. V was cut by 0 bases and J by 0 bases, with 7 bases left in between. The CDR3 reads CASSLVGGSGANVLTF. In DNA form, the CDR3 reads TGCGCCAGCAGCTTGGTCGGGGGCTCTGGGGCCAACGTCCTGACTTTC.

This clonotype occurred a few times. This chain joins TRBV24-1 and TRBJ2-1; 9 bases agree with TRBD1. Trimming took 5 bases from V and 7 from J; bases not matched to a gene: 8. Germline CDR1 and CDR2: KGHDR and SFDVKD. This CDR3 comprises 15 residues. This chain's CDR3 is CATSGTGTGLNEQFF. Written as DNA, the CDR3 is TGTGCCACCAGTGGAACCGGGACAGGGTTAAATGAGCAGTTCTTC.

This clonotype came up many times. V usage is TRBV15 and J usage is TRBJ2-3; D is perhaps TRBD2 (6 bases). The V gene's germline CDR1 is LNHNV and CDR2 YYDKDF (reference sequence). Trimming shortened V by 1 base and J by 2 bases, and 16 bases separated the two germline ends. The CDR3 is 17 residues long. The DNA for the CDR3 is TGTGCCACCAGCAGAGGGTCACCGGGGGACCCCACAGATACGCAGTATTTT. The encoded protein is CATSRGSPGDPTDTQYF.

This clonotype was seen many times. The J gene is TRBJ2-3, the V gene TRBV6-2 or TRBV6-3; TRBD2 aligns across 8 bases. After removal of 2 bases from V and 0 bases from J, the junction contained 7 bases not matched to a gene. Germline values: CDR1 MNHEY, CDR2 SVGEGT. The CDR3 runs to 17 residues. The CDR3 DNA reads TGTGCCAGCAGTTACCGTTCGGGGGGGTATAGCACAGATACGCAGTATTTT. Amino acids: CASSYRSGGYSTDTQYF.

This chain joins TRBV7-9 and TRBJ2-3; no reliable D call. V was shortened by 3 bases and J by 6 bases, with 13 bases between the two germline ends. CDR1 is SEHNR, CDR2 FQNEAQ, per germline (reference sequence). The CDR3 is made up of 14 amino acids. The CDR3 loop is CASSFTSRLDTQYF. The CDR3 nucleotides read TGTGCCAGCAGCTTTACATCTAGGTTGGATACGCAGTATTTT.

This clonotype has a handful of counts. The chain is built from TRBV15 and TRBJ1-2; 7 bases agree with TRBD1. The V and J ends lost 5 bases and 4 bases, in that order; junction bases with no gene match: 13. Germline V gene lookup returns CDR1 LNHNV and CDR2 YYDKDF (reference sequence). This CDR3 region has 16 residues. CDR3 nucleotides: TGTGCCACCAGCCCCGGTAGGGACAGACTATTCTATGGCTACACCTTC. Its translation is CATSPGRDRLFYGYTF.

V and J are TRBV11-2 and TRBJ1-5; no firm D call. Trimming pared 5 bases from V and 3 bases from J, leaving 17 bases between. Germline V CDR1 and CDR2: SGHAT, FQNNGV. This CDR3 has 16 residues. CDR3 in DNA: TGTGCCAGCAGCCCAACTGTCGGACGGATCAATCAGCCCCAGCATTTT. This codes for CASSPTVGRINQPQHF. The variable domain in full, with the rest retrieved from reference TRBV11-2 and TRBJ1-5, is EAGVAQSPRYKIIEKRQSVAFWCNPISGHATLYWYQQILGQGPKLLIQFQNNGVVDDSQLPKDRFSAERLKGVDSTLKIQPAKLEDSAVYLCASSPTVGRINQPQHFGDGTRLSIL.

The J gene is TRBJ2-1, the V gene TRBV7-2; TRBD1 matches at 7 bases. Trimming took 5 bases from V and 10 from J; bases not matched to a gene: 8. This CDR3 has 13 residues. Germline-derived CDR1 and CDR2 are SGHTA and FQGNSA. The CDR3 DNA reads as TGTGCCAGCAGCCTACAGGGGATCGGGGAGCAGTTCTTC. Translated: CASSLQGIGEQFF.

This clonotype was seen at least ten times. The J gene is TRBJ2-7, the V gene TRBV5-6; weak D call: TRBD1 (5 bases). The ends were cut back, 3 bases at V and 5 bases at J, with 12 bases in the middle. This CDR3 contains 13 residues. CDR1 and CDR2 from the germline V gene are SGHDT and YYEEEE. The CDR3 nucleotides are TGTGCCAGCAGCTCAACAGGCCGGAACGAGCAGTACGTC. Its protein product is CASSSTGRNEQYV.

This chain uses TRBV20-1 with TRBJ2-1, with D perhaps matching TRBD1 or TRBD2 (5 bases each). The germline gives CDR1 DFQATT, CDR2 SNEGSKA (reference sequence). The CDR3 has 14 amino acids. Trimming left V 7 bases short and J 8 bases short, with 21 bases between. The CDR3 loop reads CSVILPGPSDEQFF. The CDR3 DNA reads as TGCAGTGTTATACTACCGGGACCCAGCGATGAGCAGTTCTTC.

This clonotype was seen more than once but under ten times. CDR3 bases: TGTGCCATCAGTGGCGGGGCTAGTGAGCAGTTCTTC. Encoded protein: CAISGGASEQFF. This chain joins TRBV10-3 and TRBJ2-1, with D perhaps matching TRBD2 (6 bases). The germline CDR1 and CDR2 sequences are ENHRY and SYGVKD. The V end lost 4 bases, the J end lost 9 bases, and 10 bases lay between the germline ends. The CDR3 contains 12 residues.

This clonotype was counted ten times or more. V is TRBV7-2 and J is TRBJ2-3; D is tentatively TRBD1 or TRBD2 (5 bases each). Germline CDR1 reads SGHTA; CDR2 reads FQGNSA. The CDR3 consists of 13 residues. Trimming shortened V by 8 bases and J by 2 bases, and 11 bases separated the two germline ends. This CDR3 is CASGTAVTDTQYF. CDR3 nucleotide sequence: TGTGCCAGCGGGACCGCCGTCACAGATACGCAGTATTTT.

This chain uses TRBV20-1 with TRBJ2-3; D is undetermined. In germline, CDR1 is DFQATT, CDR2 SNEGSKA (reference sequence). V lost 3 bases and J lost 2, with 15 bases in between. This CDR3 comprises 15 residues. CDR3 sequence reads: CSARNPEKATDTQYF. For the CDR3, the DNA is TGCAGTGCTAGGAACCCAGAGAAGGCCACAGATACGCAGTATTTT.

Details on this clonotype: One junction end does not reproduce the germline sequence, and a read error may be involved. The rearrangement links TRBV7-2 to TRBJ1-5; 10 bases fit TRBD1. CDR3 length equals 19 residues. Germline V gives CDR1 SGHTA, CDR2 FQGNSA. CDR3 amino acids: CVSSLSRTGGAYSNQPQHF. For the CDR3, the DNA is TGTGTCAGCAGCTTATCCAGGACAGGGGGTGCGTATAGCAATCAGCCCCAGCATTTT.

The rearrangement joins TRBV7-2 to TRBJ1-5; 11 nucleotides align to TRBD1. This CDR3 has 15 amino acids. Germline CDR1 and CDR2: SGHTA and FQGNSA. The J segment lost 5 bases and the V segment lost 3 bases, leaving 3 bases of the junction unmatched. CDR3 in DNA: TGTGCCAGCAGCTTCGGGACAGGGGGTTATCAGCCCCAGCATTTT. Translation: CASSFGTGGYQPQHF.

This clonotype came up many times. The CDR3 DNA is TGCAGCGTCGAGGGGGCGTTGGGAGAGACCCAGTACTTC. As protein: CSVEGALGETQYF. The gene calls are TRBV29-1 and TRBJ2-5; the match to TRBD1 covers 7 bases. This CDR3 contains 13 residues. CDR1 SQVTM and CDR2 ANQGSEA come from the germline V gene. V shed 6 bases and J 4 bases; nucleotides not matched to a gene: 8. Together with reference TRBV29-1 and TRBJ2-5, the CDR3 gives the full variable domain: SAVISQKPSRDICQRGTSLTIQCQVDSQVTMMFWYRQQPGQSLTLIATANQGSEATYESGFVIDKFPISRPNLTFSTLTVSNMSPEDSSIYLCSVEGALGETQYFGPGTRLLVL.

The chain is built from TRBV7-9 and TRBJ2-1; unclear D gene. CDR1 is SEHNR and CDR2 is FQNEAQ in the germline V gene (reference sequence). CDR3 length: 12 amino acids. Trimming left V 3 bases short and J 7 bases short, with 7 bases between. CDR3 sequence (DNA): TGTGCCAGCAGCTTCCTTCCTAATGAGCAGTTCTTC. It encodes CASSFLPNEQFF.